One sample yielded the 12 T cell receptor beta chains listed below, sequenced in a study of tumor-infiltrating lymphocytes in primary liver carcinoma. The template, approximately 500 ng total RNA, yielded TCR beta cDNA made with a constant-region primer. Three-round nested multiplex PCR performed with slightly modified ARM-PCR produced the TCR beta libraries. TRBV1-TRBV30 forward primers and a C-beta reverse primer were used in the first two PCR rounds, which each ran for 9 to 10 cycles. One entry per CDR3 protein, called by TCRdb with MiXCR from the multiplex PCR reads. Counted here are some 180,000 distinct CDR3 sequences, around 60% occurring once; the ten biggest clones make up 72%. Germline DNA was also extracted, and blood RNA derived from unsorted whole blood. The specimen sequenced was peripheral blood. The receptors were sampled from a man in his forties with primary liver carcinoma and hepatitis B virus infection.

The V gene is TRBV6-5, the J gene TRBJ2-3, with 9 bases fitting TRBD2. CDR3 size: 16 residues. Germline V gene sequence: CDR1 MNHEY, CDR2 SVGAGI. V trimming: 5 bases; J trimming: 0 bases; junction bases outside the gene matches: 6. The CDR3, as DNA: TGTGCCAGCAGTACCGGGACTAGCCCTAGCACAGATACGCAGTATTTT. Encoded protein: CASSTGTSPSTDTQYF.

Remarks on this clonotype: The junction shows a germline mismatch at one end, possibly a read error. The genes are TRBV4-2 and TRBJ2-6; D remains ambiguous. This CDR3 comprises 14 residues. CDR1 is LGHNA and CDR2 is YNFKEQ in the germline V gene. In DNA form, the CDR3 reads TGTGCCGGCAGCCCAGAAACTGGGGCCAACGTCCTGACTTTC. It specifies CAGSPETGANVLTF.

The chain uses TRBV11-3 and TRBJ2-3; no clear D gene. The CDR3 contains 13 residues. CDR1 and CDR2 from the germline V gene are SGHNT and YENEEA. V lost 4 bases to trimming and J lost 5 bases, with 10 bases between them. CDR3 loop: CASSYYRKDTQYF. CDR3 bases: TGTGCCAGCAGCTATTACAGAAAAGATACGCAGTATTTT.

About this clonotype: The junction departs from germline at one end; a sequencing error may be responsible. The V and J genes are TRBV12-3 or TRBV12-4 and TRBJ2-3; no firm D call. The CDR3 spans 11 residues. CDR3 region: CASSQIDTQYF. DNA for the CDR3: TGTGCCAGCAGTCAGATAGATACACAGTATTTT.

The chain recombines TRBV12-3 or TRBV12-4 with TRBJ1-1, with no clear D. V was shortened by 3 bases and J by 1 base, with 9 bases between the two germline ends. The CDR3 is 14 residues long. The CDR3 DNA is TGTGCCAGCAGTTTTACAGACCGGAACACTGAAGCTTTCTTT. Translating it yields CASSFTDRNTEAFF.

A note on this clonotype: The junction and the germline gene differ at one end; a read error may be behind it. In DNA, the CDR3 is TGCATCGTTGAAATGGGCAGGGGGGATACGCAGTATTTT. Protein: CIVEMGRGDTQYF. This chain connects TRBV29-1 to TRBJ2-3, with TRBD1 identical over 7 bases. Looked up from germline, CDR1 is SQVTM and CDR2 is ANQGSEA. This CDR3 contains 13 residues.

The chain carries TRBV6-5 and TRBJ2-7; D unclear. V gave up 6 bases and J gave up 7 bases, with 13 bases separating them. Germline V lookup: CDR1 MNHEY, CDR2 SVGAGI. This CDR3 has 12 amino acids. The CDR3 loop is CASRGSTREQYF. The CDR3 DNA follows: TGTGCCAGCAGGGGGTCGACCCGGGAGCAGTACTTC.

This clonotype was seen repeatedly, ten times or more. The chain recombines TRBV30 with TRBJ2-6, with D unclear. The CDR3 length is 12 residues. With 1 base removed from V and 2 bases from J, the gap between germline ends came to 0 bases. Germline-derived CDR1 and CDR2 are GTSNPN and SVGIG (reference sequence). The CDR3 loop is CAWSAGANVLTF. The DNA of the CDR3 is TGTGCCTGGAGTGCTGGGGCCAACGTCCTGACTTTC.

Worth noting for this clonotype: At one of its ends the junction is not consistent with the germline gene, which may arise from a read error. The DNA for the CDR3 is TGTCCCAGCAGCCATAGCGGGAGTAGGTACAATGAGCAGTTCTTC. This codes for CPSSHSGSRYNEQFF. The chain carries TRBV11-1 and TRBJ2-1; 9 bases are a match to TRBD2. Germline V CDR1 and CDR2: SGHAT, FQDESV (reference sequence). The CDR3 is 15 residues long.

This chain connects TRBV10-3 to TRBJ2-5; 11 nucleotides agree with TRBD2. J was trimmed by 3 bases and V by 6 bases; bases with no gene match: 12. The CDR3 is 17 amino acids. CDR1 is ENHRY and CDR2 is SYGVKD in the germline V gene. CDR3 coding DNA: TGTGCCATCAGCAGCAGACTAGCGGGAAGGGGGGAAGAGACCCAGTACTTC. Its protein product is CAISSRLAGRGEETQYF.

The chain uses TRBV11-2 and TRBJ2-1; no clear D. V was trimmed by 4 bases and J by 9 bases, leaving 13 bases between them. The CDR3 is 13 amino acids. Germline V gene lookup returns CDR1 SGHAT and CDR2 FQNNGV. The CDR3 is CASSSRVVPEQFF. CDR3 nucleotide sequence: TGTGCCAGCAGCTCCCGAGTTGTACCTGAGCAGTTCTTC.

The chain employs TRBV6-5 and TRBJ2-5, with TRBD1 matching over 7 bases. The CDR3 spans 15 residues. The germline CDR1 and CDR2 sequences are MNHEY and SVGAGI. Losses at the gene ends were 5 bases for V and 0 bases for J; bases not matched to a gene: 6. This CDR3 is CASSPVGTDQETQYF. In DNA form, the CDR3 reads TGTGCCAGCAGTCCCGTCGGGACAGACCAAGAGACCCAGTACTTC.